This T cell receptor beta chain was recorded in a study of blood T cells in healthy people across ages. Findings and limits, study-wide: Naive CD4+ cell counts and diversity both ran higher in long-lived than in aged donors.

This CDR3 has 16 residues. The J segment lost 3 bases and the V segment lost 4 bases, leaving 11 bases of the junction unmatched. They isolated at least 6 million PBMCs from each sample. Next came a second PCR, run for about 6 to 12 cycles, which used a sample-barcoded 5' primer along with a J-beta primer mix. Each cDNA molecule, via a template-switch adaptor with 12 random nucleotides, was tagged. TCRdb redid the calling of the 5' RACE reads with MiXCR, one entry per CDR3 protein. The profile shows roughly 1,000,000 distinct CDR3 sequences, almost 25% of them singletons. As regards this clonotype: Its cognate antigen is unknown.

The same data also went into a second study, on T cells of mothers and their children. That study reports: The study sampled three healthy Caucasian mothers and their six children.

Sequenced material: blood. The TCR was taken from a girl aged 2 to 9 in good health. The genes are TRBV12-3 or TRBV12-4 and TRBJ2-7; TRBD1 aligns across 8 bases. The CDR3 is CASSSTNQDRVYEQYF. CDR3 DNA sequence: TGTGCCAGCAGTTCCACTAATCAGGACAGGGTCTACGAGCAGTACTTC.